This TCR beta chain emerged from a study of blood T cells in healthy people across ages. Study results and limitations: Measured against age, TCR beta diversity per million T cells decreased in a roughly linear manner.

This clonotype was recorded at least ten times. The antigen is undetermined. Germline lookup yields CDR1 SGHTA and CDR2 FQGNSA. V was clipped by 1 base and J by 6 bases; unmatched bases: 2. This CDR3 is built from 14 residues. A second PCR, run for roughly 7 to 12 cycles, used a sample-barcoded 5' primer plus a J-beta primer mix. Every molecule of cDNA carried a tag from a template-switch adaptor with 12 random nucleotides. TCRdb ran MiXCR on the 5' RACE reads and lists one entry per CDR3 protein. The table lists about 290,000 distinct CDR3 sequences, 27% of them singletons. The chain uses TRBV7-2 and TRBJ2-3, with TRBD1 matching 9 bases. The source of this sequence is a woman between 70 and 85 years old in good health. Sample: blood. CDR3 coding DNA: TGTGCCAGCAGCTTAGAGGGGACAGGGGATACGCAGTATTTT. Amino acids: CASSLEGTGDTQYF.